This T cell receptor (beta chain) was profiled in a study of CD4 T cells in relation to SARS-CoV-2 and coronaviruses. The overall study: A couple of subjects were Hispanic; patients were 7 or 8 males and 4 females. Shared crossreactive spike epitopes were mapped to their HLA restriction.

The germline gives CDR1 SGHNT, CDR2 YYREEE (reference sequence). V gave up 4 bases and J gave up 5 bases; unmatched junction bases: 9. This CDR3 contains 15 residues. TCRdb's copy holds only in-frame clones and misses some; the assay was immunoSEQ multiplex PCR. The data hold 50,000 to 65,000 clones, with about 91% observed a single time. The sample consisted of naive CD4+ T cells from PBMCs. Subset given: naive CD4+ T cells isolated by negative enrichment. This TCR was sampled from an adult with COVID-19. V is TRBV5-4 and J is TRBJ2-3; 8 bases fit TRBD2. CDR3 region: CASSAGLDGGDTQYF. DNA of the CDR3: TGTGCCAGCAGCGCGGGACTAGATGGCGGAGATACGCAGTATTTT.